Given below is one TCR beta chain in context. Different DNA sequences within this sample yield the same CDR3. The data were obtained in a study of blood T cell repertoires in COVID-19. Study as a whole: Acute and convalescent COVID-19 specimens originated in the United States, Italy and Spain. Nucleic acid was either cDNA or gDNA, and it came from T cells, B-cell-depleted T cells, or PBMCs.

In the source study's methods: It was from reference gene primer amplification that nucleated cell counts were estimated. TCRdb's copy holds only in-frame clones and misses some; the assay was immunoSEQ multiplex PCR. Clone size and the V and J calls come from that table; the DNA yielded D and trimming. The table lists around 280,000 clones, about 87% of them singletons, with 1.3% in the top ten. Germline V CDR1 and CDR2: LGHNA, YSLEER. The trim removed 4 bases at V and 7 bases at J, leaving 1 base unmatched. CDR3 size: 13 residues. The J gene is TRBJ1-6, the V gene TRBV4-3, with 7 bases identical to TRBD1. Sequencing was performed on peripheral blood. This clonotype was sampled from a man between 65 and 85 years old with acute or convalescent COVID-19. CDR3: CASSPQGNSPLHF. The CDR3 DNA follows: TGCGCCAGCAGCCCACAGGGGAATTCACCCCTCCACTTT.